A single sample gave rise to the 32 T cell receptor beta chains below, sequenced in a study of regulatory T cells in long-lasting Graves disease (dated by TCRdb to about 2021). The intended sense of this specimen's time point label: newly diagnosed GD, antithyroid drugs for less than 3 months. For both TCR sequencing and RNA sequencing, RNA was extracted from PBMCs using TRIzol. Library preparation employed multiplex PCR. The reads were generated on an Illumina HiSeq 4000. TCR beta libraries were built with iRepertoire HTBI primers and Arm-PCR amplification of CDR3 regions. In TCRdb, the public reads were trimmed at Q25 with fastp and aligned with MiXCR, with productive beta chains retained. Under each unique CDR3 protein, matching rows form one entry showing the most common genes and DNA. The sample yields more than 300,000 distinct CDR3 sequences; 15% to 18% were counted once. The ten top clones hold over 20% of the sample.

Sample: peripheral blood mononuclear cells (PBMCs), taken at new diagnosis, from a patient treated with antithyroid drugs. These receptors were taken from a female donor with Graves disease.

Worth noting for this clonotype: With a much larger clone just one base away, this may be a read error. The chain employs TRBV30 and TRBJ2-7; D possibly matches TRBD1 or TRBD2 (5 bases each). The CDR3 is 15 residues long. From germline, CDR1 is GTSNPN and CDR2 SVGIG (reference sequence). V lost 4 bases and J 3 bases, leaving 19 bases between the germline ends. CDR3 loop: CAWILPGQGVYEQYF. The CDR3 bases are TGTGCCTGGATTTTGCCAGGGCAGGGAGTCTACGAGCAGTACTTC.

The chain uses TRBV2 and TRBJ2-3; 8 bases are a match to TRBD1. CDR1 and CDR2 from the germline V gene are SNHLY and FYNNEI. The V and J ends lost 6 bases and 0 bases, in that order; junction bases with no gene match: 8. This CDR3 region has 16 residues. The CDR3 is CASRWTGKTSTDTQYF. CDR3 DNA sequence: TGTGCCAGCAGGTGGACAGGGAAAACTAGCACAGATACGCAGTATTTT.

The chain employs TRBV4-3 and TRBJ2-7, with 8 bases fitting TRBD1. The CDR3 covers 14 residues. The germline CDR1 and CDR2 sequences are LGHNA and YSLEER. Trimming took 0 bases from V and 7 from J; bases not matched to a gene: 5. CDR3 DNA: TGCGCCAGCAGCCAAGAACCCAGGGGGCCTGAGCAGTACTTC. It encodes CASSQEPRGPEQYF.

This clonotype was seen only a few times. This chain connects TRBV19 to TRBJ1-5; no reliable D call. The ends were cut back, 6 bases at V and 8 bases at J, with 17 bases in the middle. The CDR3 is 14 residues long. The germline gives CDR1 LNHDA, CDR2 SQIVND (reference sequence). For the CDR3, the DNA is TGTGCCAGTAGAGAGACTCCCCTGATGGAGCCCCAGCATTTT. Amino acid sequence: CASRETPLMEPQHF.

This clonotype has ten or more counts. V and J are TRBV12-5 and TRBJ2-7; D is unclear. The CDR3 has 14 amino acids. The germline V gene encodes CDR1 LGHNT and CDR2 FRNRAP. Deletions cut 6 bases from V and 3 bases from J, with 15 bases between. DNA of the CDR3: TGTGCTAGTGGGCCAGGTACTCTATTCTACGAGCAGTACTTC. Protein sequence: CASGPGTLFYEQYF.

The V gene is TRBV5-6, the J gene TRBJ2-3, with 8 bases aligning to TRBD1. The CDR3 is made up of 14 amino acids. Trimming removed 4 bases from V and 6 bases from J; junction bases left unmatched: 7. The germline CDR1 and CDR2 sequences are SGHDT and YYEEEE. The CDR3 DNA sequence: TGTGCCAGCAGCCGAGGAACAGGGGGGGATACGCAGTATTTT. As protein: CASSRGTGGDTQYF.

This clonotype was recorded at least ten times. V is TRBV12-3 or TRBV12-4 and J is TRBJ2-7; 9 bases match TRBD1. This CDR3 comprises 14 residues. The ends lost 5 bases at V and 4 bases at J; junction bases unmatched: 6. CDR3 sequence: CASSTNGQGYEQYF. The CDR3 DNA reads as TGTGCCAGCAGTACCAACGGACAGGGGTACGAGCAGTACTTC.

This clonotype has only a few counts. This may come from a read error, since a much larger clone is one base off. Lacking the conserved final phenylalanine or tryptophan, this CDR3 likely reflects a read error. The chain links TRBV11-2 to TRBJ1-4; 7 positions agree with TRBD1. The germline CDR1 and CDR2 sequences are SGHAT and FQNNGV. V gave up 4 bases and J gave up 4 bases; unmatched junction bases: 6. This CDR3 is built from 15 residues. The CDR3, as DNA: TGTGCCAGCAGCTCCGGACAGGTGCTTAATGAAAAACTGTTTCTT. It yields the protein CASSSGQVLNEKLFL.

The sample holds many counts of this clonotype. The chain links TRBV7-3 to TRBJ2-7, with TRBD2 as a possible D gene (7 bases). This CDR3 has 15 residues. Germline V gene lookup returns CDR1 SGHTA and CDR2 FQGTGA. Trimming removed 2 bases from V and 6 bases from J, with 17 bases in between. CDR3 sequence: CASSLRGGDAGEQYF. The CDR3 DNA reads TGTGCCAGCAGCTTACGCGGGGGCGACGCTGGCGAGCAGTACTTC.

The V gene is TRBV9, the J gene TRBJ1-1, with TRBD1 matching 9 bases. V was clipped by 3 bases and J by 4 bases; unmatched bases: 4. CDR3 length equals 14 residues. Germline CDR1 SGDLS, CDR2 YYNGEE. The chain's CDR3 is CASSGTGVGTEAFF. The CDR3 DNA sequence: TGTGCCAGCAGCGGGACAGGGGTCGGCACTGAAGCTTTCTTT.

This clonotype occurred many times. The chain links TRBV12-3 or TRBV12-4 to TRBJ2-5; perhaps TRBD2 as D (7 bases). The CDR3 loop spans 15 amino acids. V was shortened by 6 bases and J by 2 bases, with 16 bases between the two germline ends. The chain's CDR3 is CASSPLGGPQETQYF. DNA for the CDR3: TGTGCCAGCAGCCCTTTGGGGGGGCCTCAAGAGACCCAGTACTTC.

This chain links TRBV4-1 with TRBJ1-5; D gene uncertain. Germline-derived CDR1 and CDR2 are MGHRA and YSYEKL. Trimming took off 1 base at V and 5 bases at J, with 18 bases between the two ends. This CDR3 contains 17 residues. The CDR3 spells CASSQGWAKGGHQPQHF. The CDR3, as DNA: TGCGCCAGCAGCCAAGGTTGGGCAAAAGGCGGTCATCAGCCCCAGCATTTT.

This clonotype has ten or more counts. The chain links TRBV12-3 or TRBV12-4 to TRBJ2-4; 13 nucleotides line up with TRBD2. Trimming removed 5 bases from V and 3 bases from J; junction bases left unmatched: 16. This CDR3 is 20 amino acids long. The CDR3 bases are TGTGCCAGCAGTATCTACTTACTAGCGGGAGGGCCGAATTTCAAAAACATTCAGTACTTC. Its protein is CASSIYLLAGGPNFKNIQYF.

CDR3 DNA sequence: TGTGCCAGCAGTCAGACTAGCGGAGCTCCCTACGAGCAGTACTTC. Residues: CASSQTSGAPYEQYF. V usage is TRBV6-2 or TRBV6-3 and J usage is TRBJ2-7; 9 bases align to TRBD2. Germline V gene lookup returns CDR1 MNHEY and CDR2 SVGEGT. The CDR3 covers 15 residues. Unmatched junction bases numbered 7, after V lost 5 bases and J lost 2 bases.

This clonotype was seen at least ten times. The V and J genes are TRBV15 and TRBJ2-3; tentatively, D is TRBD2 (5 bases). The CDR3 runs 14 residues. Trimming stripped 2 bases from V and 4 bases from J, with 10 bases between. Per germline, CDR1 LNHNV and CDR2 YYDKDF (reference sequence). CDR3 nucleotide sequence: TGTGCCACCAGCAGATTGTTGGGAGCAGATACGCAGTATTTT. This codes for CATSRLLGADTQYF.

This clonotype was counted at least ten times. This chain links TRBV28 with TRBJ1-4; weak D call: TRBD1 (5 bases). There are 14 residues in the CDR3. Deletions cut 2 bases from V and 5 bases from J, with 9 bases between. CDR1 MDHEN and CDR2 SYDVKM come from the germline V gene. CDR3 residues: CASSLRDLNEKLFF. The CDR3 coding sequence is TGTGCCAGCAGTTTACGGGACTTAAATGAAAAACTGTTTTTT.

This clonotype was observed many times. This chain joins TRBV11-3 and TRBJ1-1; possibly TRBD1 for D (5 bases). The CDR3 consists of 16 residues. V was cut by 8 bases and J by 1 base, with 20 bases left in between. Germline V gene data show CDR1 as SGHNT and CDR2 as YENEEA. CDR3 protein: CASSGIIDRPNTEAFF. CDR3 nucleotide sequence: TGTGCCAGCTCAGGGATCATCGACAGACCGAACACTGAAGCTTTCTTT.

The sample holds many counts of this clonotype. The chain carries TRBV12-3 or TRBV12-4 and TRBJ2-7; a weak D match, TRBD2 (7 bases). The CDR3 loop spans 15 amino acids. V was pared by 1 base and J by 2 bases, with 12 bases between. DNA for the CDR3: TGTGCCAGCAGTTTAGGAGGAGGGGGGGCCTACGAGCAGTACTTC. This gives the protein CASSLGGGGAYEQYF.

To note about this clonotype: One end of the junction fails to match germline, which may point to a read error. The chain carries TRBV12-3 or TRBV12-4 and TRBJ1-6, with D possibly TRBD1 on 5 matching bases. CDR3 length equals 13 residues. The CDR3 here is CANSLGDNSPLHF. CDR3 sequence (DNA): TGTGCCAACAGTTTGGGGGATAATTCACCCCTCCACTTT.

The gene calls are TRBV4-1 and TRBJ1-5, with D perhaps TRBD1 (6 bases). The CDR3 consists of 17 residues. Germline V gives CDR1 MGHRA, CDR2 YSYEKL. V dropped 0 bases and J dropped 2 bases, with 14 bases sitting between them. This CDR3 reads CASSQDLTGRRNQPQHF. The DNA of the CDR3 is TGCGCCAGCAGCCAAGATCTCACAGGGAGGCGCAATCAGCCCCAGCATTTT.

This clonotype was picked up many times. V and J are TRBV5-1 and TRBJ1-4; D is undetermined. The V end was cut by 0 bases, the J end by 8 bases, with 14 bases between. This CDR3 spans 15 amino acids. Germline CDR1 reads SGHRS; CDR2 reads YFSETQ. The CDR3 bases are TGCGCCAGCAGCTTGGGACCCGGAGATGGGGAAAAACTGTTTTTT. It specifies CASSLGPGDGEKLFF. Based on the CDR3 plus reference TRBV5-1 and TRBJ1-4, the full variable domain is KAGVTQTPRYLIKTRGQQVTLSCSPISGHRSVSWYQQTPGQGLQFLFEYFSETQRNKGNFPGRFSGRQFSNSRSEMNVSTLELGDSALYLCASSLGPGDGEKLFFGSGTQLSVL.

On this clonotype itself: A single base separates this from a much larger clone, so it may be a read error. V and J are TRBV7-2 and TRBJ1-1, with TRBD1 as a possible D gene (6 bases). The CDR3 loop spans 13 amino acids. Germline V gene data show CDR1 as SGHTA and CDR2 as FQGNSA. Trimming took 5 bases from V and 3 from J, leaving 10 bases between them. In DNA form, the CDR3 reads TGTGCCAGCAGCGGGACAAGGCACACTGAAGCTTTCTTT. Protein product: CASSGTRHTEAFF.

This clonotype was seen a handful of times. The rearrangement uses TRBV15 and TRBJ2-2; D is unresolved. Germline V gene sequence: CDR1 LNHNV, CDR2 YYDKDF (reference sequence). There are 12 residues in the CDR3. V lost 1 base to trimming and J lost 5 bases, with 2 bases between them. CDR3 residues: CATSRGTGELFF. The CDR3 nucleotides are TGTGCCACCAGCAGAGGTACCGGGGAGCTGTTTTTT.

This clonotype was seen repeatedly, ten times or more. This chain joins TRBV5-6 and TRBJ1-1, with 7 bases aligning to TRBD1. Unmatched junction bases numbered 14, after V lost 1 base and J lost 11 bases. The CDR3 covers 15 residues. Germline CDR1 SGHDT, CDR2 YYEEEE. The CDR3 DNA reads TGTGCCAGCAGCTTGAATGAGGGGACAGCCATGAGGGCTTTCTTT. Its protein product is CASSLNEGTAMRAFF. Full variable domain (outside the CDR3, taken from reference TRBV5-6 and TRBJ1-1): DAGVTQSPTHLIKTRGQQVTLRCSPKSGHDTVSWYQQALGQGPQFIFQYYEEEERQRGNFPDRFSGHQFPNYSSELNVNALLLGDSALYLCASSLNEGTAMRAFFGQGTRLTVV.

At least ten counts were recorded for this clonotype. The chain has TRBV11-1 and TRBJ2-3, with 7 positions matching TRBD1. V was clipped by 0 bases and J by 2 bases; unmatched bases: 14. CDR3 size: 19 residues. Germline CDR1 and CDR2: SGHAT and FQDESV (reference sequence). CDR3 DNA: TGTGCCAGCAGCTTAGCCGGACGTAAGGGGGCCTGGAACACAGATACGCAGTATTTT. Translation: CASSLAGRKGAWNTDTQYF.

This clonotype was seen at least ten times. The genes are TRBV2 and TRBJ1-4; 10 bases agree with TRBD1. The CDR3 spans 13 residues. CDR1 is SNHLY, CDR2 FYNNEI, per germline. The J segment lost 3 bases and the V segment lost 10 bases, leaving 2 bases of the junction unmatched. The CDR3: CATGQGANEKLFF. CDR3 nucleotide sequence: TGTGCCACCGGACAGGGGGCTAATGAAAAACTGTTTTTT.

This clonotype was found many times. The genes are TRBV6-2 or TRBV6-3 and TRBJ2-5; D gene uncertain. This CDR3 has 18 amino acids. V was clipped by 0 bases and J by 0 bases, with 17 bases between them. Per the germline V gene, CDR1 is MNHEY and CDR2 is SVGEGT. The CDR3 DNA follows: TGTGCCAGCAGTTACTCGATGTATTCTTCAGTGTACCAAGAGACCCAGTACTTC. This sequence encodes CASSYSMYSSVYQETQYF.

This sequence joins TRBV20-1 and TRBJ2-1, with 11 bases that match TRBD2. Germline V CDR1 and CDR2: DFQATT, SNEGSKA (reference sequence). CDR3 length: 20 residues. V trimming: 0 bases; J trimming: 0 bases; junction bases outside the gene matches: 13. The DNA of the CDR3 is TGCAGTGCTAGAGATCGTCGGCTAGCGGGAGGAGTGAGCTCCTACAATGAGCAGTTCTTC. Residues: CSARDRRLAGGVSSYNEQFF.

At least ten counts were recorded for this clonotype. The chain carries TRBV7-3 and TRBJ2-1, with 9 bases that match TRBD2. Germline V gives CDR1 SGHTA, CDR2 FQGTGA. The CDR3 totals 16 residues. V trimming: 1 base; J trimming: 6 bases; junction bases outside the gene matches: 7. This chain's CDR3 is CASSLMAGGPGNEQFF. The CDR3 DNA is TGTGCCAGCAGCTTAATGGCGGGGGGGCCAGGCAATGAGCAGTTCTTC.

This clonotype was picked up many times. Germline is not matched at one junction end, which may reflect a read error. The chain is built from TRBV12-3 or TRBV12-4 and TRBJ2-7; the match to TRBD2 covers 7 bases. The CDR3 sequence is 17 residues long. This CDR3 reads CASSLGPPGRNPYEQYF. The CDR3 nucleotides read TGTGCCAGCAGCTTAGGACCCCCCGGGAGGAACCCCTACGAGCAGTACTTC.

The sample holds many counts of this clonotype. The chain carries TRBV6-1 and TRBJ1-2, with a weak D call TRBD1 (5 bases). V was pared by 7 bases and J by 4 bases, with 19 bases between. The germline V gene has CDR1 MNHNS and CDR2 SASEGT. The CDR3 contains 15 residues. The CDR3 nucleotides read TGTGCCAGCATTAATACAAAGGGGAAAGGCTATGGCTACACCTTC. The encoded protein is CASINTKGKGYGYTF.

This clonotype was seen many times. The chain recombines TRBV27 with TRBJ2-3, with D hard to call. V dropped 6 bases and J dropped 7 bases, with 14 bases sitting between them. Germline CDR1 is MNHEY and CDR2 is SMNVEV (reference sequence). The CDR3 has 13 amino acids. The chain's CDR3 is CASSPPHLNTQYF. CDR3 DNA sequence: TGTGCCAGCAGCCCCCCCCACTTGAATACGCAGTATTTT.